The 8 T cell receptor beta chains reported below all come from one sample, sequenced in a study of control samples from healthy donors and cancer patients. Only in-frame clones appear in the TCRdb table, and some are missing; sequencing was by immunoSEQ multiplex PCR. The sample holds approximately 97,000 clones, 70% to 90% seen once. Sequencing was carried out using blood. The receptors stem from a man aged 25 to 40 in good health.

The gene calls are TRBV19 and TRBJ2-7, with a possible D match to TRBD2 (5 bases). Germline V CDR1 and CDR2: LNHDA, SQIVND (reference sequence). Trimming left V 3 bases short and J 0 bases short, with 9 bases between. The CDR3 has 14 amino acids. CDR3 region: CASSMGDSSYEQYF. CDR3 DNA: TGTGCCAGTAGTATGGGAGATTCCTCCTACGAGCAGTACTTC.

J is TRBJ1-5 and V is TRBV24-1; no firm D call. Germline CDR1 and CDR2: KGHDR and SFDVKD. The V gene lost 3 bases and the J gene lost 10 bases, with 12 bases spanning the gap. The CDR3 has 13 residues. The CDR3 reads CATSDRRLGPQHF. The CDR3 coding sequence is TGTGCCACCAGTGATCGGAGACTGGGACCCCAGCATTTT.

The DNA of the CDR3 is TGTGCCAGCAGCTTAGTCAGGGGCGAGGGCGAGACCCAGTACTTC. Its translation: CASSLVRGEGETQYF. The chain carries TRBV7-6 and TRBJ2-5, with TRBD1 as a possible D gene (6 bases). V was cut by 1 base and J by 5 bases, with 14 bases left in between. CDR3 length equals 15 residues. Germline V gene data show CDR1 as SGHVS and CDR2 as FNYEAQ.

The CDR3 nucleotides read TGTGCCAGCAGCTCTAGCGGGGGGGGGTATAATGAGCAGTTCTTC. Protein: CASSSSGGGYNEQFF. This sequence joins TRBV6-2 or TRBV6-3 and TRBJ2-1; 12 bases line up with TRBD2. Germline-derived CDR1 and CDR2 are MNHEY and SVGEGT. The CDR3 is 15 residues long. With V trimmed by 6 bases and J by 7 bases, 7 bases remained unmatched.

This clone was detected only a few times. The chain recombines TRBV5-1 with TRBJ1-1; D remains ambiguous. Trimming took 4 bases from V and 2 from J, leaving 18 bases between them. The CDR3 has 16 residues. Germline V gives CDR1 SGHRS, CDR2 YFSETQ. CDR3 DNA: TGCGCCAGCAGCCCCACCGGGTTTGGGTCCAACACTGAAGCTTTCTTT. It codes for CASSPTGFGSNTEAFF.

This rearrangement joins TRBV7-3 to TRBJ2-6; D is possibly TRBD1 (5 bases). This CDR3 is built from 17 residues. CDR1 and CDR2 (germline): SGHTA, FQGTGA. V lost 2 bases and J lost 4, with 15 bases in between. CDR3 sequence (DNA): TGTGCCAGCAGCTTAGTAGGGGCGGCGTCGGGGGCCAACGTCCTGACTTTC. Protein product: CASSLVGAASGANVLTF.

The J gene is TRBJ2-4, the V gene TRBV21-1; TRBD2, as called in the table, went unchecked against the DNA. TRBV21-1 is a pseudogene. The CDR3 runs to 16 residues. As DNA, the CDR3 is TGTGCCAGCACACCCCCTAGCGGGGGAGCCAAAAACATTCAGTACTTC. It codes for CASTPPSGGAKNIQYF.

The chain has TRBV30 and TRBJ1-1; D may be TRBD1 (5 bases). The CDR3 has 13 amino acids. Deletions cut 4 bases from V and 4 bases from J, with 13 bases between. Germline V gives CDR1 GTSNPN, CDR2 SVGIG (reference sequence). The DNA of the CDR3 is TGTGCCTGGAAGGGCCGGGGGGGCACTGAAGCTTTCTTT. This codes for CAWKGRGGTEAFF. Together with reference TRBV30 and TRBJ1-1, the CDR3 gives the full variable domain: SQTIHQWPATLVQPVGSPLSLECTVEGTSNPNLYWYRQAAGRGLQLLFYSVGIGQISSEVPQNLSASRPQDRQFILSSKKLLLSDSGFYLCAWKGRGGTEAFFGQGTRLTVV.